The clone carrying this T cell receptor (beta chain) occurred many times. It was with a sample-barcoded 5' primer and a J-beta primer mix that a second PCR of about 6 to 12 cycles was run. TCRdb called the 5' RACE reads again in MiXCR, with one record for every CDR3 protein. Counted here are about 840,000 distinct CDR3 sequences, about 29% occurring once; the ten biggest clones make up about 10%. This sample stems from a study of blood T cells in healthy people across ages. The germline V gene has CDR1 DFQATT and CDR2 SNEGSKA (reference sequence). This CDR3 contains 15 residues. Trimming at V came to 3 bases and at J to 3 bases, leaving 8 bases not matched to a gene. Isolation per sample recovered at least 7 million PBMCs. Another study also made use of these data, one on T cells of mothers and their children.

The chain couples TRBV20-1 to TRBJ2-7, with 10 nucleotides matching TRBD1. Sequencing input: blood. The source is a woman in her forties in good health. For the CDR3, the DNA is TGCAGTGCTAGGGGAGCGACAGGGGGCCTCTACGAGCAGTACTTC. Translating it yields CSARGATGGLYEQYF.